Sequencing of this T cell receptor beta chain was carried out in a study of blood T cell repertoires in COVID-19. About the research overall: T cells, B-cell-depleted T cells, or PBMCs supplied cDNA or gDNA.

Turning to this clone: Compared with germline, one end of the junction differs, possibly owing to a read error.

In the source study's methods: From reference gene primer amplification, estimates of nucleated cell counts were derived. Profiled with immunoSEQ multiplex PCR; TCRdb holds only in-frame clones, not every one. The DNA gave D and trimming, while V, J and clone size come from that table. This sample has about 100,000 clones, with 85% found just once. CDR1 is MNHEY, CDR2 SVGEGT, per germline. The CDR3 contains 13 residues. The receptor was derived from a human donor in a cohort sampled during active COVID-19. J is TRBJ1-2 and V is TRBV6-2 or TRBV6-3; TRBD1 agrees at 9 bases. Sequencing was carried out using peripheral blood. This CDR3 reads CASSYSVPGQGRF. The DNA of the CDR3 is TGTGCCAGCAGTTACTCTGTACCGGGACAGGGCCGATTC.